These 20 T cell receptor beta chains were sequenced from one sample in a study of fetal regulatory T cell absence and autoimmunity. Assay used: immunoSEQ multiplex PCR; TCRdb lists only in-frame clones, some missing. The sample consists of 95,000 or so clones, less than 80% of them appearing once. Sequences were obtained from pancreas tissue. Source of these receptors: a male donor with IPEX syndrome.

The chain joins TRBV29-1 to TRBJ1-2; D unclear. CDR3 length: 13 amino acids. Per germline, CDR1 SQVTM and CDR2 ANQGSEA. Between the trimmed V and J ends, which lost 3 bases and 1 base, there was a span of 9 bases. DNA of the CDR3: TGCAGCGTTGATAAGGTGATTAACTATGGCTACACCTTC. This gives the protein CSVDKVINYGYTF.

The chain links TRBV5-1 to TRBJ1-5; 9 nucleotides agree with TRBD1. Trimming at V came to 4 bases and at J to 1 base, leaving 15 bases not matched to a gene. Germline V gives CDR1 SGHRS, CDR2 YFSETQ. The CDR3 length is 19 residues. CDR3 sequence: CASSQESGTGKGSNQPQHF. CDR3 in DNA: TGCGCCAGCAGCCAAGAATCCGGGACAGGGAAAGGGAGCAATCAGCCCCAGCATTTT.

The count of this clone is one. The rearrangement links TRBV9 to TRBJ2-3; D is ambiguous. The germline gives CDR1 SGDLS, CDR2 YYNGEE. Trimming left V 3 bases short and J 1 base short, with 18 bases between. The CDR3 sequence is 17 residues long. CDR3 protein: CASSAKMAPTRTDTQYF. Here the CDR3 DNA reads TGTGCCAGCAGCGCCAAAATGGCGCCGACCCGCACAGATACGCAGTATTTT.

The table lists this clone with a count of one. The V gene is TRBV6-5, the J gene TRBJ2-1; D perhaps matches TRBD2 (6 bases). The CDR3 length is 15 residues. CDR1 is MNHEY and CDR2 is SVGAGI in the germline V gene. The V end lost 7 bases, the J end lost 0 bases, and 13 bases lay between the germline ends. CDR3: CASTRDGSSYNEQFF. The CDR3 bases are TGTGCCAGCACAAGGGACGGGAGCTCCTACAATGAGCAGTTCTTC.

This sequence joins TRBV7-6 and TRBJ2-5, with a possible D match to TRBD2 (5 bases). Germline loops: CDR1 SGHVS, CDR2 FNYEAQ. V lost 8 bases and J lost 3, with 13 bases in between. This CDR3 has 13 residues. CDR3 sequence (DNA): TGTGCCAGCGTCGGAGGCCCTAAAGAGACCCAGTACTTC. Its translation is CASVGGPKETQYF. The variable domain in full, completed from reference TRBV7-6 and TRBJ2-5, reads GAGVSQSPRYKVTKRGQDVALRCDPISGHVSLYWYRQALGQGPEFLTYFNYEAQQDKSGLPNDRFSAERPEGSISTLTIQRTEQRDSAMYRCASVGGPKETQYFGPGTRLLVL.

This clone appeared a single time. The chain couples TRBV5-4 to TRBJ1-2; TRBD1 matches at 7 bases. CDR3 length: 18 residues. V gave up 2 bases and J gave up 5 bases; unmatched junction bases: 18. The germline CDR1 and CDR2 sequences are SGHNT and YYREEE (reference sequence). The CDR3 here is CASSFLLGDSILVYGYTF. The CDR3 DNA sequence: TGTGCCAGCAGCTTCCTACTTGGGGACAGTATTTTAGTGTATGGCTACACCTTC.

The CDR3 is CAWSGGRYNEQFF. DNA for the CDR3: TGTGCCTGGAGTGGCGGGAGGTACAATGAGCAGTTCTTC. The chain couples TRBV30 to TRBJ2-1; 8 bases align to TRBD2. Germline CDR1 reads GTSNPN; CDR2 reads SVGIG (reference sequence). The CDR3 is 13 residues long. Trimming cost V 1 base and J 4 bases; bases outside gene matches: 0.

The sample holds a few counts of this clone. V usage is TRBV5-8 and J usage is TRBJ2-7; D is uncertain. Germline V gene lookup returns CDR1 SGHTS and CDR2 YDEGEE. The CDR3 has 11 residues. V lost 4 bases and J 0 bases, leaving 2 bases between the germline ends. CDR3 sequence reads: CASSDSYEQYF. CDR3 coding DNA: TGTGCCAGCAGCGACTCCTACGAGCAGTACTTC.

The chain uses TRBV7-2 and TRBJ1-1; 10 bases map to TRBD1. The CDR3 has 18 amino acids. The junction had 15 bases not matched to a gene; V was cut back by 5 bases and J by 3 bases. CDR1 is SGHTA, CDR2 FQGNSA, per germline. CDR3 loop: CASSPPGQGRRGDTEAFF. In nucleotides, the CDR3 is TGTGCCAGCAGCCCTCCGGGACAGGGGCGAAGGGGGGACACTGAAGCTTTCTTT.

The chain has TRBV4-3 and TRBJ2-7; a weak D match, TRBD1 (5 bases). In germline, CDR1 is LGHNA, CDR2 YSLEER. CDR3 length equals 15 residues. V was pared by 0 bases and J by 3 bases, with 12 bases between. The CDR3 region has the DNA TGCGCCAGCAGCCAAGATTGGGGCCCATACTACGAGCAGTACTTC. It encodes CASSQDWGPYYEQYF.

The rearrangement links TRBV9 to TRBJ2-1, with 12 positions matching TRBD2. The CDR3 loop spans 18 amino acids. Trimming cost V 4 bases and J 8 bases; bases outside gene matches: 16. The germline V gene has CDR1 SGDLS and CDR2 YYNGEE. The CDR3 sequence: CASSISGTSGLHGHEQFF. Written as DNA, the CDR3 is TGTGCCAGCAGCATTTCCGGGACTAGCGGGTTGCATGGGCATGAGCAGTTCTTC.

This chain joins TRBV7-2 and TRBJ2-1; 10 bases fit TRBD2. Germline V gene lookup returns CDR1 SGHTA and CDR2 FQGNSA. The V segment lost 5 bases and the J segment 1 base; nucleotides outside the gene matches: 11. This CDR3 contains 18 residues. CDR3 DNA sequence: TGTGCCAGCAGCCCCTTCGCGGGACTAGCGAGGTCCTACAATGAGCAGTTCTTC. It yields the protein CASSPFAGLARSYNEQFF.

The V gene is TRBV5-6, the J gene TRBJ1-5; D is ambiguous. Trimming took 4 bases from V and 0 from J, leaving 17 bases between them. CDR3 length: 17 amino acids. Germline CDR1 reads SGHDT; CDR2 reads YYEEEE. As DNA, the CDR3 is TGTGCCAGCAGCGCCCCGAGGTCAGCTAATAGCAATCAGCCCCAGCATTTT. Its translation: CASSAPRSANSNQPQHF.

This chain joins TRBV7-6 and TRBJ1-4; tentatively, D is TRBD1 (5 bases). V lost 3 bases, J lost 0 bases, and 5 bases lay in between. The CDR3 runs to 14 residues. Germline values: CDR1 SGHVS, CDR2 FNYEAQ. This chain's CDR3 is CASSLTATNEKLFF. The CDR3 DNA reads TGTGCCAGCAGCTTGACAGCAACTAATGAAAAACTGTTTTTT.

The rearrangement joins TRBV5-4 to TRBJ2-7, with D hard to call. Germline CDR1 SGHNT, CDR2 YYREEE (reference sequence). This CDR3 is built from 12 residues. The ends were cut back, 0 bases at V and 4 bases at J, with 5 bases in the middle. The DNA of the CDR3 is TGTGCCAGCAGCTTGGGCGAGTACGAGCAGTACTTC. It translates to CASSLGEYEQYF.

The chain combines TRBV5-6 with TRBJ1-1; no definite D call. The germline CDR1 and CDR2 sequences are SGHDT and YYEEEE. Trimming cost V 2 bases and J 5 bases, with 16 bases left between them. The CDR3 sequence is 15 residues long. As DNA, the CDR3 is TGTGCCAGCAGCTTCGGACCGGGGTCCCTAACTGAAGCTTTCTTT. It yields the protein CASSFGPGSLTEAFF.

The chain recombines TRBV5-6 with TRBJ2-3; 11 nucleotides line up with TRBD2. From germline, CDR1 is SGHDT and CDR2 YYEEEE. There are 17 residues in the CDR3. V was pared by 2 bases and J by 3 bases, with 8 bases of the junction left unmatched. This CDR3 reads CASSFDPGLADTDTQYF. CDR3 nucleotides: TGTGCCAGCAGCTTCGATCCGGGACTAGCGGATACAGATACGCAGTATTTT.

The V and J genes are TRBV19 and TRBJ2-3, with a tentative D call TRBD1 (6 bases). Germline V gene data show CDR1 as LNHDA and CDR2 as SQIVND (reference sequence). The CDR3 totals 14 residues. Deletions cut 5 bases from V and 3 bases from J, with 12 bases between. CDR3 in DNA: TGTGCCAGTAGTCCACGACAGGTAACAGATACGCAGTATTTT. It codes for CASSPRQVTDTQYF.

The chain joins TRBV7-9 to TRBJ2-7; 8 bases agree with TRBD2. CDR1 and CDR2 from the germline V gene are SEHNR and FQNEAQ (reference sequence). The CDR3 is 14 amino acids. With 6 bases clipped from V and 0 bases from J, the junction kept 4 bases outside the gene matches. CDR3 loop: CASSPSGLSYEQYF. Here the CDR3 DNA reads TGTGCCAGCAGTCCTAGCGGGCTCTCCTACGAGCAGTACTTC.

This clone showed up just a few times. The chain links TRBV27 to TRBJ2-7, with 9 bases matching TRBD1. CDR3 size: 15 residues. Germline assignment: CDR1 MNHEY and CDR2 SMNVEV (reference sequence). The ends lost 5 bases at V and 5 bases at J; junction bases unmatched: 10. The CDR3 loop reads CASSQLPTGGDEQYF. CDR3 in DNA: TGTGCCAGCAGTCAATTGCCCACAGGGGGCGACGAGCAGTACTTC.